The sequence of this T cell receptor (beta chain) was determined in a study of T cell changes during pregnancy in multiple sclerosis. Germline assignment: CDR1 SGHVS and CDR2 FNYEAQ. Trimming at V came to 6 bases and at J to 5 bases, leaving 3 bases not matched to a gene. This CDR3 contains 12 residues. Measured with immunoSEQ multiplex PCR; TCRdb has only the in-frame clones, and not every one. This sample has approximately 65,000 clones, with 80% to 95% found just once. The chain has TRBV7-6 and TRBJ2-5; 7 bases agree with TRBD2. The receptor comes from a female donor in good health, enrolled as a control in a pregnancy study. The material was CD8+ T cells from peripheral blood mononuclear cells, obtained in the third trimester of pregnancy. The CDR3 region is CASRTTSETQYF. The CDR3 DNA reads TGTGCCAGCAGGACGACTAGCGAGACCCAGTACTTC.